This section outlines one T cell receptor (beta chain) sequence together with its context. Looked up from germline, CDR1 is SNHLY and CDR2 is FYNNEI. This CDR3 is built from 15 residues. Trimming cost V 7 bases and J 3 bases; bases outside gene matches: 8. The data derive from a study of T cell changes during pregnancy in multiple sclerosis. Assay: immunoSEQ multiplex PCR; the TCRdb copy retains only in-frame clones and omits some. The sample holds roughly 57,000 clones; 90% are singletons and the top ten take approximately 3%. The clonotype originates from a female donor with multiple sclerosis, enrolled in a pregnancy study. Specimen: CD8+ T cells from peripheral blood mononuclear cells, collected before pregnancy. The chain has TRBV2 and TRBJ2-3; 9 nucleotides align to TRBD1. This CDR3 is CASIGDRERTDTQYF. For the CDR3, the DNA is TGTGCCAGCATTGGGGACAGGGAGAGGACAGATACGCAGTATTTT.